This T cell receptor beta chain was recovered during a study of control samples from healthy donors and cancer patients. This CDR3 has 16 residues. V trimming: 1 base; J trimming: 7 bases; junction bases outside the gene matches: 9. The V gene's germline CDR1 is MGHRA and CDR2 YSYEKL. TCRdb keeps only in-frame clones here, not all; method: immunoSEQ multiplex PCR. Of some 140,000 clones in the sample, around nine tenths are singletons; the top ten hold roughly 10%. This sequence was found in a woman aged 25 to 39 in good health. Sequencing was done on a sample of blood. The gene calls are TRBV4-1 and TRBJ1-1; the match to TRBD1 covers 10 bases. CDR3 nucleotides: TGCGCCAGCAGCCAAGCCGGGACAGGGGTTTTTAGTGAAGCTTTCTTT. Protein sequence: CASSQAGTGVFSEAFF.